This TCR beta chain was found in a study of blood T cell repertoires in COVID-19. V lost 2 bases to trimming and J lost 6 bases; unmatched junction nucleotides: 4. This CDR3 region has 14 residues. Germline values: CDR1 MNHEY, CDR2 SVGAGI. The table came from immunoSEQ multiplex PCR; TCRdb's copy has only in-frame clones and leaves some out. In the table there are approximately 280,000 clones, roughly 89% of which are singletons. Material: PBMCs or T cells enriched from blood (not recorded which). The chain combines TRBV6-5 with TRBJ2-1, with TRBD2 identical over 7 bases. The origin of this receptor is a woman aged 40 to 49 who had recovered from COVID-19. CDR3 sequence reads: CASSYGTIGNEQFF. The CDR3 coding sequence is TGTGCCAGCAGTTACGGGACTATTGGCAATGAGCAGTTCTTC.